This note documents a single T cell receptor (beta chain) sequence. What it binds is not known. The data were taken from a study of cytomegalovirus exposure and HLA in healthy donors. Study-wide results and limits: Whilst most TCR sequences proved rare, a subset of public TCRs occurred across many donors. Later on, an analysis showed TCR association rates differing by HLA locus, with DRB1 the most and HLA-C the fewest. Cytomegalovirus status was reportedly diagnosed by the classifier with high specificity and sensitivity.

CDR1 and CDR2 (germline): MNHNS, SASEGT. The CDR3 extends over 15 amino acids. Trimming took 1 base from V and 1 from J; bases not matched to a gene: 3. With 60 Vbeta and 13 Jbeta primers, the PCR was carried out. The assay was immunoSEQ multiplex PCR, and TCRdb's table has in-frame clones only and misses some. The profile shows about 91,000 clones, around 73% of them singletons. The receptor was derived from a female donor in good health and CMV-seronegative. The sequenced sample was PBMCs. The chain carries TRBV6-1 and TRBJ2-7; 8 bases match TRBD2. This chain's CDR3 is CASSEGLARSYEQYF. The CDR3 DNA reads TGTGCCAGCAGTGAAGGACTAGCGAGGTCCTACGAGCAGTACTTC.